A selection of T cell receptor beta chains follows, all from one sample in a study of blood T cell repertoires in COVID-19. Profiled with immunoSEQ multiplex PCR; TCRdb holds only in-frame clones, not every one. The sample carries about 87,000 clones, 80% to 85% recorded once. Sequenced input: peripheral blood. The receptors originated from an elderly woman with active or convalescent COVID-19. Each CDR3 is given with its conserved first and last residue. A D gene is named only where the DNA matches it firmly. Size is stated for part of the rows, as once, few or many counts, or as a class when the clone is expanded.

D	V	J	size	CDR3	DNA
-	TRBV5-1	TRBJ2-3	-	CASSLVSSSTDTQYF	TGCGCCAGCAGCTTGGTCTCGTCCAGCACAGATACGCAGTATTTT
-	TRBV7-9	TRBJ2-7	few	CASSLAPSLDSYEQYF	TGTGCCAGCAGCTTAGCGCCTAGTCTCGACTCCTACGAGCAGTACTTC
-	TRBV12-3/TRBV12-4	TRBJ1-2	-	CASSLGRQNGYTF	TGTGCCAGCAGTTTAGGGAGGCAGAATGGCTACACCTTC
TRBD1	TRBV27	TRBJ1-1	-	CASSPTWTGFPAFF	TGTGCCAGCAGTCCCACCTGGACAGGGTTTCCAGCTTTCTTT
-	TRBV4-2	TRBJ2-1	-	CASSQPQEDEQFF	TGTGCCAGCAGCCAACCCCAGGAGGATGAGCAGTTCTTC
-	TRBV19	TRBJ1-1	-	CASNSGWSDTEAFF	TGTGCCAGTAACTCAGGGTGGTCGGACACTGAAGCTTTCTTT
TRBD2	TRBV5-1	TRBJ2-6	-	CASSWTGTSGSSGANVLTF	TGCGCCAGCAGCTGGACCGGGACTAGCGGGAGCTCTGGGGCCAACGTCCTGACTTTC
-	TRBV5-6	TRBJ1-2	few	CASSTLWGSQENYGYTF	TGTGCCAGCAGCACGTTATGGGGCAGTCAGGAGAACTATGGCTACACCTTC
-	TRBV27	TRBJ2-1	few	CASSPGGGSYNEQFF	TGTGCCAGCAGTCCCGGAGGAGGGTCCTACAATGAGCAGTTCTTC
-	TRBV19	TRBJ1-5	-	CASRGTKGGLQPQHF	TGTGCCAGTAGAGGGACGAAAGGGGGTCTTCAGCCCCAGCATTTT
-	TRBV3-1/TRBV3-2	TRBJ1-2	-	CASSQGQSYGYTF	TGTGCCAGCAGCCAAGGACAAAGTTATGGCTACACCTTC
TRBD1	TRBV2	TRBJ1-2	-	CASSAGQNYGYTF	TGTGCCAGCAGTGCGGGACAGAACTATGGCTACACCTTC
TRBD2	TRBV11-2	TRBJ2-1	-	CASTPGLSSYNEQFF	TGTGCCAGCACTCCGGGACTATCCTCCTACAATGAGCAGTTCTTC
TRBD1	TRBV6-4	TRBJ2-3	-	CASSEPQGEWSDTQYF	TGTGCCAGCAGTGAACCACAGGGGGAATGGTCAGATACGCAGTATTTT
TRBD1	TRBV7-3	TRBJ2-2	-	CASSSNRGINTGELFF	TGTGCCAGCAGTTCAAACAGGGGTATCAACACCGGGGAGCTGTTTTTT
-	TRBV28	TRBJ1-2	-	CASRIANYGYTF	TGTGCCAGCAGAATAGCTAACTATGGCTACACCTTC
-	TRBV7-2	TRBJ1-6	once	CASSLASQVNSPLHF	TGTGCCAGCAGCTTAGCTAGTCAGGTTAACTCACCCCTCCACTTT
TRBD1	TRBV27	TRBJ1-6	-	CASSPDRGSYSPLHF	TGTGCCAGCAGCCCGGACAGGGGTAGCTATTCACCCCTCCACTTT
TRBD1	TRBV7-2	TRBJ1-2	-	CASSSPIEGQGGGYTF	TGTGCCAGCAGCTCCCCTATTGAGGGACAGGGGGGCGGCTACACCTTC
-	TRBV7-2	TRBJ1-1	-	CASSFNRVLDTEAFF	TGTGCCAGCAGCTTTAACAGGGTGTTGGACACTGAAGCTTTCTTT
-	TRBV4-3	TRBJ2-1	-	CASSQDVRGGAVRNEQFF	TGCGCCAGCAGCCAAGATGTAAGGGGGGGGGCAGTTCGTAATGAGCAGTTCTTC
TRBD2	TRBV3-1/TRBV3-2	TRBJ2-5	-	CASSQGGQETQYF	TGTGCCAGCAGCCAGGGGGGGCAAGAGACCCAGTACTTC
-	TRBV7-2	TRBJ1-2	-	CASSSTQGSYGYTF	TGTGCCAGCAGCTCGACTCAGGGGTCCTATGGCTACACCTTC
-	TRBV5-1	TRBJ1-1	-	CASSSPGLSSEAFF	TGCGCCAGCAGCTCCCCGGGACTCTCGTCTGAAGCTTTCTTT
TRBD2	TRBV10-3	TRBJ2-3	-	CAIRSSGRANTQYF	TGTGCCATCAGGAGTAGCGGGAGGGCGAATACGCAGTATTTT
TRBD1	TRBV6-5	TRBJ1-6	-	CASSYRATGDSPLHF	TGTGCCAGCAGTTACCGAGCGACAGGGGATTCACCCCTCCACTTT
-	TRBV19	TRBJ2-1	few	CASSIETGGPFDEQFF	TGTGCCAGTAGTATAGAAACCGGAGGCCCTTTCGATGAGCAGTTCTTC
-	TRBV7-2	TRBJ2-6	few	CASSFRSANVLTF	TGTGCCAGCAGCTTCAGATCGGCCAACGTCCTGACTTTC
TRBD1	TRBV4-1	TRBJ2-7	-	CASSQEGTGHYSYEQYF	TGCGCCAGCAGCCAAGAAGGGACAGGGCACTACTCCTACGAGCAGTACTTC
-	TRBV6-2/TRBV6-3	TRBJ1-1	-	CASSSVTGLGTEAFF	TGTGCCAGCAGCTCCGTCACAGGGTTGGGCACTGAAGCTTTCTTT
TRBD2	TRBV6-6	TRBJ2-7	-	CASSHAPERDSVYEQYF	TGTGCCAGCAGTCACGCCCCGGAGCGGGATTCTGTCTACGAGCAGTACTTC
-	TRBV7-2	TRBJ1-2	-	CASSLDRRGIYGYTF	TGTGCCAGCAGCTTAGATAGGCGGGGGATATATGGCTACACCTTC
TRBD2	TRBV5-1	TRBJ2-3	-	CASRGLAGHTDTQYF	TGCGCCAGCAGAGGACTAGCGGGACACACAGATACGCAGTATTTT
TRBD1	TRBV25-1	TRBJ1-5	-	CASSDPGTGEDQPQHF	TGTGCCAGCAGTGACCCCGGGACAGGGGAAGATCAGCCCCAGCATTTT
TRBD1	TRBV29-1	TRBJ1-2	-	CSVEWLGTVGGYTF	TGCAGCGTTGAATGGCTTGGGACAGTCGGAGGCTACACCTTC
TRBD2	TRBV19	TRBJ2-1	-	CASSIGGAYYNEQFF	TGTGCCAGTAGTATCGGGGGGGCTTACTACAATGAGCAGTTCTTC
-	TRBV11-2	TRBJ1-2	-	CASSPLWGDYGYTF	TGTGCCAGCAGCCCTCTCTGGGGGGACTATGGCTACACCTTC
TRBD2	TRBV10-3	TRBJ2-7	-	CAISEREGKHGGDEQYF	TGTGCCATCAGTGAGCGGGAGGGCAAACATGGAGGGGACGAGCAGTACTTC
TRBD2	TRBV4-3	TRBJ2-1	-	CASSPLVGLGSYNEQFF	TGCGCCAGCAGCCCCCTCGTCGGACTAGGCTCCTACAATGAGCAGTTCTTC
TRBD2	TRBV18	TRBJ2-7	-	CASSPSASGRNEQYF	TGTGCCAGCTCACCGTCGGCTAGCGGGAGGAACGAGCAGTACTTC
TRBD1	TRBV2	TRBJ2-7	many	CASTGQWSYEQYF	TGTGCCAGCACGGGACAGTGGTCCTACGAGCAGTACTTC
TRBD1	TRBV10-3	TRBJ1-4	-	CAISEGDRGFVKLFF	TGTGCCATCAGTGAGGGGGACAGGGGGTTTGTAAAACTGTTTTTT
-	TRBV3-1/TRBV3-2	TRBJ2-2	-	CASSRRTGRDTGELFF	TGTGCCAGCAGCCGAAGGACAGGGAGGGACACCGGGGAGCTGTTTTTT
-	TRBV18	TRBJ1-5	-	CASSPGDGEPQHF	TGTGCCAGCTCACCAGGAGATGGTGAGCCCCAGCATTTT